This paragraph reports one T cell receptor (beta chain). What this receptor recognizes is not known. Base quality data are lacking; no much larger clone is found one base away. TCRbeta CDR3 regions were amplified from genomic DNA using the immunoSEQ Assay, a bias-controlled multiplex PCR. Per the authors' processing: Within the assay, amplification of reference gene primers was used to estimate how many nucleated cells each sample contained. To quantify the absolute abundance of each unique TCRbeta CDR3 rearrangement, sequence reads were collapsed and filtered. Productive Simpson clonality was computed per sample as the square root of Simpson's diversity index over productive rearrangements. Drawn from immuneACCESS, this table holds only the in-frame rearrangements with V and J called that TCRdb kept. Clones are partly lost; checked studies trace under half to an unresolved V gene and leave the rest unexplained. The DNA gave D and trimming, while V, J and clone size come from that table. Present in this sample are 250,000 or so clones, around 93% of which were seen just once. More than 1% of the sample comes from the top ten.

Participants in the prospective study were enrolled through a virtual design, were aged about 18 to 90 years, and lived in approximately 25 United States geographic areas. In the prospective study, participants were assigned to cohorts based on the clinical history participants reported in a screening survey and a study questionnaire. Each participant in the prospective study had whole blood, serum and a nasopharyngeal or oropharyngeal swab collected by mobile phlebotomists. Over a roughly two-month period, participants in the prospective study had the option of providing additional blood draws and questionnaires. Prospective study blood samples were shipped either frozen or at room temperature before DNA extraction. This entry belongs to a study of blood T cell repertoires in COVID-19 (dated by TCRdb to the early 2020s). In terms of the full investigation: Samples from collaborators originated in the United States, Italy and Spain and spanned both the acute and convalescent phases of COVID-19. The prospective study material was composed of cDNA or gDNA derived from T cells, B-cell-depleted T cells, or PBMCs. The dataset comprised deeply sampled blood TCRbeta repertoires from subjects exposed to, actively infected with, or recovered from COVID-19. The repertoires were released in a freely available public database intended as a resource for research on the immune response to SARS-CoV-2. Samples came from the ongoing ImmuneRACE study (first 160 participants) plus 1,254 subjects from 6 global collaborators. A de-identified subject ID, COVID-19 status, age in years and sex were almost always included in the sample metadata. Where HLA class I and class II types were available, the types were taken from metadata supplied by the sample provider, not from assay-based typing.

Study-level results and caveats: The amount of clinical and demographic metadata varied by source and participant and was provided uncurated.

This TCR derives from a human donor in a cohort exposed to, infected with or recovered from COVID-19 (not recorded which). The donor label of this sample is uncertain. Sequences were obtained from PBMCs or T cells enriched from blood (not recorded which).

The CDR3 in this case is CASSGPDRATSTDTQYF. The nucleotide sequence is given as TGTGCCAGCAGCGGCCCGGACAGGGCGACCAGCACAGATACGCAGTATTTT. Here the chain combines TRBV2 and TRBJ2-3; 8 bases in between match TRBD1. As encoded in the germline V gene, CDR1 is SNHLY while CDR2 is FYNNEI. The CDR3 starts with the cysteine, ends with the phenylalanine, and has 17 residues. CDR3 DNA is the only sequence kept; it has 51 bases, read in frame from the first base. Trimming takes 6 bases off V and 0 bases off J; junction bases not matched to a gene: 11.